The rows below give T cell receptor beta chains drawn from one sample of a study of cytomegalovirus exposure and HLA in healthy donors. Generated by immunoSEQ multiplex PCR, the TCRdb table keeps only in-frame clones and is missing some. In the table there are around 170,000 clones, approximately 80% of which are singletons. The specimen sequenced was PBMCs. Every receptor here comes from a woman in her 50s in good health and CMV-seronegative. Both conserved end residues are part of each CDR3. A D gene is named only where the DNA matches it firmly. Expanded clones get a size class; other rows say once, few or many, or leave the size out.

V: TRBV2
D: .
J: TRBJ1-6
size: .
DNA: TGTGCCAGCATAAGGATTGACTGGGAGAATTCACCCCTCCACTTT
CDR3: CASIRIDWENSPLHF

V: TRBV7-7
D: TRBD2
J: TRBJ2-1
size: .
DNA: TGTGCCAGCAGCCTCATGACTAGCGGGGAGCAGTTCTTC
CDR3: CASSLMTSGEQFF

V: TRBV6-5
D: TRBD2
J: TRBJ2-7
size: .
DNA: TGTGCCAGCAGCCCGTGGACTAGCGGGCCTTACGAGCAGTACTTC
CDR3: CASSPWTSGPYEQYF

V: TRBV4-2
D: .
J: TRBJ1-5
size: .
DNA: TGTGCCAGCAGCCAAGAGGCGACAGGACGGCAGCCCCAGCATTTT
CDR3: CASSQEATGRQPQHF

V: TRBV6-6
D: .
J: TRBJ2-2
size: .
DNA: TGTGCCAGCAGCCGCCCAGGGAACACCGGGGAGCTGTTTTTT
CDR3: CASSRPGNTGELFF

V: TRBV5-1
D: TRBD2
J: TRBJ2-7
size: .
DNA: TGCGCCAGCAGCAGTGCTAGCGGGAGTATTGAGCAGTACTTC
CDR3: CASSSASGSIEQYF

V: TRBV5-1
D: TRBD1
J: TRBJ1-1
size: .
DNA: TGCGCCAGCAGCGAAACGACAGGGGACACTGAAGCTTTCTTT
CDR3: CASSETTGDTEAFF

V: TRBV9
D: TRBD1
J: TRBJ1-3
size: once
DNA: TGTGCCAGCAGCTTGGGACAGGGAGCTGGAAACACCATATATTTT
CDR3: CASSLGQGAGNTIYF

V: TRBV28
D: .
J: TRBJ2-5
size: few
DNA: TGTGCCAGCAGTATTAGTTCAGGTAGAGTTGAGACCCAGTACTTC
CDR3: CASSISSGRVETQYF

V: TRBV2
D: .
J: TRBJ2-1
size: .
DNA: TGTGCCAGCAGTGAAAGTGGCGGATCCTACAATGAGCAGTTCTTC
CDR3: CASSESGGSYNEQFF

V: TRBV28
D: .
J: TRBJ2-7
size: few
DNA: TGTGCCAGCAGTCCCGCAGGGTATGAGCAGTACTTC
CDR3: CASSPAGYEQYF

V: TRBV19
D: .
J: TRBJ1-4
size: .
DNA: TGTGCCAGTATGGGGAGATCTAATGAAAAACTGTTTTTT
CDR3: CASMGRSNEKLFF

V: TRBV27
D: .
J: TRBJ1-2
size: .
DNA: TGTGCCAGCCGCGTCCTCCAGGGTGGCTATGGCTACACCTTC
CDR3: CASRVLQGGYGYTF

V: TRBV4-1
D: TRBD2
J: TRBJ2-2
size: .
DNA: TGCGCCAGCAGCCAACCACTAGCGGACAACACCGGGGAGCTGTTTTTT
CDR3: CASSQPLADNTGELFF

V: TRBV14
D: .
J: TRBJ2-1
size: few
DNA: TGTGCCAGCAGCCAAGGGAGGAATGAGCAGTTCTTC
CDR3: CASSQGRNEQFF

V: TRBV18
D: TRBD2
J: TRBJ2-1
size: .
DNA: TGTGCCAGCTCTAAGAGGGCTAGCGGGTCGAGCTCCTACAATGAGCAGTTCTTC
CDR3: CASSKRASGSSSYNEQFF

V: TRBV19
D: TRBD1
J: TRBJ2-7
size: few
DNA: TGTGCCAGTAGCGACAGGGCCGAGCAGTACTTC
CDR3: CASSDRAEQYF

V: TRBV15
D: .
J: TRBJ2-7
size: .
DNA: TGTGCCACCAGCAGAGGCAGGGTAAACGAGCAGTACTTC
CDR3: CATSRGRVNEQYF

V: TRBV4-1
D: TRBD2
J: TRBJ2-7
size: .
DNA: TGCGCCAGCAGCCAAGTAATGGGAGGGAGCTCCTACGAGCAGTACTTC
CDR3: CASSQVMGGSSYEQYF

V: TRBV7-2
D: .
J: TRBJ2-7
size: .
DNA: TGTGCCAGCGGTAGCGTGTGGGAGCAGTACTTC
CDR3: CASGSVWEQYF

V: TRBV5-4
D: .
J: TRBJ2-5
size: .
DNA: TGTGCCAGCAGCTTGGGTGGGCCGCACCAAGAGACCCAGTACTTC
CDR3: CASSLGGPHQETQYF

V: TRBV30
D: .
J: TRBJ1-2
size: .
DNA: TGTGCCTGGAGTTCGATATCGGGGAACTATGGCTACACCTTC
CDR3: CAWSSISGNYGYTF

V: TRBV5-1
D: TRBD2
J: TRBJ2-7
size: .
DNA: TGCGCCAGCAGCTCAAGCGGGGCAGCGGGGGAGCAGTACTTC
CDR3: CASSSSGAAGEQYF

V: TRBV19
D: TRBD1
J: TRBJ2-7
size: .
DNA: TGTGCCAGTAGTACTACGACAGGGGACGAGCAGTACTTC
CDR3: CASSTTTGDEQYF

V: TRBV28
D: TRBD2
J: TRBJ2-5
size: .
DNA: TGTGCCAGCAGCCCGCCCCTCGGGAGGGAAGAGACCCAGTACTTC
CDR3: CASSPPLGREETQYF

V: TRBV10-1
D: TRBD1
J: TRBJ1-4
size: .
DNA: TGCGCCAGCAGTCCGGGACAGGGGAGATACGAAAAACTGTTTTTT
CDR3: CASSPGQGRYEKLFF

V: TRBV5-1
D: .
J: TRBJ2-5
size: .
DNA: TGCGCCAGCAGCTTATATACAGACCAAGAGACCCAGTACTTC
CDR3: CASSLYTDQETQYF

V: TRBV25-1
D: .
J: TRBJ1-6
size: .
DNA: TGTGCCAGCAAAAGACAGGTCAATTCACCCCTCCACTTT
CDR3: CASKRQVNSPLHF

V: TRBV28
D: .
J: TRBJ1-1
size: .
DNA: TGTGCCAGCAGTTTATGGGGCAGGAACACTGAAGCTTTCTTT
CDR3: CASSLWGRNTEAFF

V: TRBV19
D: .
J: TRBJ2-2
size: .
DNA: TGTGCCAGTAGTATAGCGGAGCACACCGGGGAGCTGTTTTTT
CDR3: CASSIAEHTGELFF

V: TRBV27
D: TRBD2
J: TRBJ2-2
size: .
DNA: TGTGCCAGCAGGATGACTAGCGGCGGCACCGGGGAGCTGTTTTTT
CDR3: CASRMTSGGTGELFF

V: TRBV9
D: .
J: TRBJ2-7
size: few
DNA: TGTGCCAGCAGCGTAGATATGACCTTGAGGGAGCAGTACTTC
CDR3: CASSVDMTLREQYF

V: TRBV7-8
D: TRBD2
J: TRBJ2-1
size: few
DNA: TGTGCCAGCAGCTTAGGGCCCAGCGGGGGATACAATGAGCAGTTCTTC
CDR3: CASSLGPSGGYNEQFF

V: TRBV12-1
D: .
J: TRBJ2-7
size: .
DNA: TGTGCCAGCAGCTTCGATCAGGGGTACGAGCAGTACTTC
CDR3: CASSFDQGYEQYF

V: TRBV27
D: TRBD2
J: TRBJ2-1
size: .
DNA: TGTGCCAGCAGTCCCTTTGGACTAGCGGGAGAGAAGAATGAGCAGTTCTTC
CDR3: CASSPFGLAGEKNEQFF

V: TRBV29-1
D: TRBD1
J: TRBJ2-1
size: once
DNA: TGCAGCGTCCGACCCGGGACAGGGGGCTTAAGCTCCTACAATGAGCAGTTCTTC
CDR3: CSVRPGTGGLSSYNEQFF

V: TRBV7-8
D: TRBD1
J: TRBJ1-3
size: .
DNA: TGTGCCAGCAGCTTACACCGGGACAGAAGCTCTGGAAACACCATATATTTT
CDR3: CASSLHRDRSSGNTIYF

V: TRBV29-1
D: TRBD2
J: TRBJ2-7
size: .
DNA: TGCAGCGTTCTGGCCCGGGGGACTAGCGGTATCTACGAGCAGTACTTC
CDR3: CSVLARGTSGIYEQYF

V: TRBV19
D: .
J: TRBJ1-2
size: .
DNA: TGTGCCAGTAGTATCGGGGATGCTGGGAGATCTAACTATGGCTACACCTTC
CDR3: CASSIGDAGRSNYGYTF

V: TRBV2
D: TRBD2
J: TRBJ2-7
size: .
DNA: TGTGCCAGCTGCAAAACTAGCGGGGATTACGAGCAGTACTTC
CDR3: CASCKTSGDYEQYF

V: TRBV7-3
D: TRBD1
J: TRBJ2-2
size: .
DNA: TGTGCCAGCAGCACCGAGGGGACAGGGCTCCCGAGCGGGGAGCTGTTTTTT
CDR3: CASSTEGTGLPSGELFF

V: TRBV4-1
D: TRBD1
J: TRBJ1-4
size: .
DNA: TGCGCCAGCAGCCAAGACTTTCACGGACAGGGGGGATTGGAAAAACTGTTTTTT
CDR3: CASSQDFHGQGGLEKLFF

V: TRBV19
D: TRBD1
J: TRBJ2-7
size: .
DNA: TGTGCCAGTAGTGAGACAGGGGGTCCCTCCTACGAGCAGTACTTC
CDR3: CASSETGGPSYEQYF

V: TRBV11-3
D: TRBD1
J: TRBJ2-5
size: once
DNA: TGTGCCAGCAGCTCTGACGGACAGGGGGCGAAGACCCAGTACTTC
CDR3: CASSSDGQGAKTQYF

V: TRBV2
D: TRBD1
J: TRBJ2-1
size: few
DNA: TGTGCCACTTCCCGGGGACAGGGGAGATATGAGCAGTTCTTC
CDR3: CATSRGQGRYEQFF

V: TRBV9
D: TRBD2
J: TRBJ2-1
size: .
DNA: TGTGCCAGCAGCGTGCGGGGGGATTCTCATGAGCAGTTCTTC
CDR3: CASSVRGDSHEQFF

V: TRBV5-6
D: .
J: TRBJ1-2
size: .
DNA: TGTGCCAGCAGCTCTGGCAGGGGCGATGGCTACACCTTC
CDR3: CASSSGRGDGYTF

V: TRBV7-2
D: TRBD1
J: TRBJ2-7
size: .
DNA: TGTGCCAGCAGCTCGGGGACAGGGATTTCCTACGAGCAGTACTTC
CDR3: CASSSGTGISYEQYF

V: TRBV5-1
D: .
J: TRBJ1-5
size: .
DNA: TGCGCCAGCAGCTTGAGAAGGGGACAGCCCCAGCATTTT
CDR3: CASSLRRGQPQHF

V: TRBV2
D: .
J: TRBJ1-5
size: .
DNA: TGTGCCAGCCAGAGCAGGGTGGAGCCCCAGCATTTT
CDR3: CASQSRVEPQHF

V: TRBV4-1
D: TRBD2
J: TRBJ2-7
size: .
DNA: TGCGCCAGCAGCCAAGACCCGGGGAGCGGGGGATACGAGCAGTACTTC
CDR3: CASSQDPGSGGYEQYF

V: TRBV27
D: TRBD2
J: TRBJ2-1
size: .
DNA: TGTGCCACCCACACAGGGACTAGTCCCCCCTACAATGAGCAGTTCTTC
CDR3: CATHTGTSPPYNEQFF

V: TRBV28
D: TRBD2
J: TRBJ2-1
size: .
DNA: TGTGCCAGCAGTCCCGCCGCCGGGGGGAGGACGGGTTCCTACAATGAGCAGTTCTTC
CDR3: CASSPAAGGRTGSYNEQFF